This T cell receptor (beta chain) was profiled in a study of cytomegalovirus exposure and HLA in healthy donors. This CDR3 is built from 14 residues. Germline loops: CDR1 SGHAT, CDR2 FQNNGV. V lost 5 bases to trimming and J lost 2 bases, with 13 bases between them. The PCR used 60 Vbeta and 13 Jbeta primers. The assay was immunoSEQ multiplex PCR, and TCRdb's table has in-frame clones only and misses some. The table records 95,000 or so clones, approximately 81% of them present only once. Sequenced input: PBMCs. The receptor was derived from a woman aged 70 to 79 in good health and CMV-seropositive. The gene calls are TRBV11-2 and TRBJ2-7, with D unresolved. The CDR3 sequence is CASSHRLPPYEQYF. CDR3 bases: TGTGCCAGCAGCCACCGACTTCCTCCCTACGAGCAGTACTTC.